Following are 27 T cell receptor beta chains from one sample sequenced in a study of T cell changes during pregnancy in multiple sclerosis. The repertoire was sequenced with immunoSEQ multiplex PCR; TCRdb's copy has only in-frame clones and lacks some. The sample consists of 30,000 to 40,000 clones, roughly 90% of them appearing once. Sequences were derived from CD8+ T cells from peripheral blood mononuclear cells, sampled in the third trimester of pregnancy. Receptor source: a female donor with multiple sclerosis, enrolled in a pregnancy study.

V is TRBV6-5 and J is TRBJ1-2; D unclear. Germline lookup yields CDR1 MNHEY and CDR2 SVGAGI. V lost 6 bases, J lost 7 bases, and 12 bases lay in between. This CDR3 region has 12 residues. The CDR3 region has the DNA TGTGCCAGCAGCTCAGATATAACTGGCTACACCTTC. This encodes CASSSDITGYTF.

This rearrangement joins TRBV15 to TRBJ1-4; D unresolved. CDR3 size: 12 residues. V was shortened by 11 bases and J by 8 bases, with 15 bases between the two germline ends. Germline CDR1 is LNHNV and CDR2 is YYDKDF (reference sequence). CDR3 bases: TGTGCCGCAAGGGCACCGGGGGAAAAACTGTTTTTT. Its protein product is CAARAPGEKLFF.

The chain combines TRBV18 with TRBJ2-1; 7 nucleotides line up with TRBD1. Germline V gene data show CDR1 as KGHSH and CDR2 as LQKENI. The CDR3 extends over 15 amino acids. Losses at the gene ends were 2 bases for V and 9 bases for J; bases not matched to a gene: 10. This CDR3 reads CASSPRQGPTGEQFF. CDR3 DNA: TGTGCCAGCTCACCAAGACAGGGCCCCACGGGTGAGCAGTTCTTC.

This chain joins TRBV9 and TRBJ2-3; 15 bases match TRBD2. Germline CDR1 reads SGDLS; CDR2 reads YYNGEE. There are 17 residues in the CDR3. V gave up 3 bases and J gave up 2 bases; unmatched junction bases: 4. CDR3 bases: TGTGCCAGCAGCGGTTGGACTAGCGGGGGGGCCACAGATACGCAGTATTTT. It is translated as CASSGWTSGGATDTQYF. Based on the CDR3 plus reference TRBV9 and TRBJ2-3, the full variable domain is DSGVTQTPKHLITATGQRVTLRCSPRSGDLSVYWYQQSLDQGLQFLIQYYNGEERAKGNILERFSAQQFPDLHSELNLSSLELGDSALYFCASSGWTSGGATDTQYFGPGTRLTVL.

This clone was recorded once. The DNA for the CDR3 is TGTGCCAGCAGCGCTGCTACCACTGAAGCTTTCTTT. Its protein is CASSAATTEAFF. The chain has TRBV9 and TRBJ1-1; D remains ambiguous. CDR1 and CDR2 (germline): SGDLS, YYNGEE. The V and J ends lost 3 bases and 4 bases respectively, with 7 bases between them. The CDR3 spans 12 residues.

This chain links TRBV2 with TRBJ1-5; D not resolved. V lost 2 bases and J lost 0, with 14 bases in between. The CDR3 is 17 amino acids. Germline V gene lookup returns CDR1 SNHLY and CDR2 FYNNEI. CDR3 amino acids: CASSEMATIYSNQPQHF. The CDR3 DNA follows: TGTGCCAGCAGTGAAATGGCCACAATTTATAGCAATCAGCCCCAGCATTTT.

The rearrangement links TRBV5-4 to TRBJ1-2, with 7 bases matching TRBD1. The CDR3 runs to 13 residues. V shed 3 bases and J 4 bases; nucleotides not matched to a gene: 3. Germline assignment: CDR1 SGHNT and CDR2 YYREEE (reference sequence). In DNA, the CDR3 is TGTGCCAGCAGCTCCCGGGACAGCTATGGCTACACCTTC. Translated: CASSSRDSYGYTF.

The V gene is TRBV6-1, the J gene TRBJ1-3; TRBD1 agrees at 9 bases. This CDR3 has 14 residues. The V gene end was trimmed by 6 bases and the J gene end by 8 bases; junction bases not matched to a gene: 8. Germline V gives CDR1 MNHNS, CDR2 SASEGT. CDR3 bases: TGTGCCAGCAGCGAGGGACAGGGAATAGACACCATATATTTT. Residues: CASSEGQGIDTIYF.

This chain links TRBV19 with TRBJ1-1; D is perhaps TRBD1 (6 bases). The CDR3 runs to 12 residues. V was clipped by 0 bases and J by 8 bases, with 7 bases between them. Germline loops: CDR1 LNHDA, CDR2 SQIVND (reference sequence). The CDR3 DNA follows: TGTGCCAGTAGTATAGATGGGACAGAAGCTTTCTTT. It codes for CASSIDGTEAFF. The variable domain in full, completed from reference TRBV19 and TRBJ1-1, reads DGGITQSPKYLFRKEGQNVTLSCEQNLNHDAMYWYRQDPGQGLRLIYYSQIVNDFQKGDIAEGYSVSREKKESFPLTVTSAQKNPTAFYLCASSIDGTEAFFGQGTRLTVV.

This sequence joins TRBV6-4 and TRBJ2-6; D is possibly TRBD2 (7 bases). Germline V gene lookup returns CDR1 MRHNA and CDR2 SNTAGT. The length of the CDR3 is 17 residues. Trimming stripped 8 bases from V and 4 bases from J, with 21 bases between. In DNA, the CDR3 is TGTGCCAGCGGGAAGGGTGCGGGGGCGGAAGGGGCCAACGTCCTGACTTTC. Protein product: CASGKGAGAEGANVLTF.

This clone is medium-sized by share. The chain uses TRBV6-4 and TRBJ2-3, with 7 bases fitting TRBD1. Germline values: CDR1 MRHNA, CDR2 SNTAGT. CDR3 size: 15 residues. The V gene end was trimmed by 4 bases and the J gene end by 0 bases; junction bases not matched to a gene: 4. CDR3 nucleotide sequence: TGTGCCAGCAGTGCGGGACAGCAAAGCACAGATACGCAGTATTTT. The encoded protein is CASSAGQQSTDTQYF.

This chain joins TRBV19 and TRBJ2-7; TRBD2 agrees at 8 bases. Trimming cost V 7 bases and J 0 bases; bases outside gene matches: 11. The germline V gene encodes CDR1 LNHDA and CDR2 SQIVND (reference sequence). This CDR3 contains 16 residues. CDR3 in DNA: TGTGCCAGTACTCCCTCTCCGGGACTAGGCTCCTACGAGCAGTACTTC. Its protein is CASTPSPGLGSYEQYF.

This clone has a single count. The chain couples TRBV4-3 to TRBJ2-7; a possible D gene is TRBD1 (6 bases). The V end lost 0 bases, the J end lost 5 bases, and 17 bases lay between the germline ends. Germline V gives CDR1 LGHNA, CDR2 YSLEER. This CDR3 is built from 16 residues. The CDR3 region has the DNA TGCGCCAGCAGCCAAGATGGTCCAGGGGATGCTGACGAGCAGTACTTC. This sequence encodes CASSQDGPGDADEQYF.

V is TRBV6-5 and J is TRBJ2-1; 12 positions agree with TRBD2. This CDR3 is 16 amino acids long. Trimming removed 0 bases from V and 5 bases from J; junction bases left unmatched: 2. Germline V gene data show CDR1 as MNHEY and CDR2 as SVGAGI. This CDR3 reads CASSYSASGGDNEQFF. CDR3 nucleotide sequence: TGTGCCAGCAGTTACTCTGCTAGCGGGGGGGACAATGAGCAGTTCTTC.

The chain links TRBV19 to TRBJ2-4; 10 bases are shared with TRBD2. Trimming cost V 7 bases and J 12 bases; bases outside gene matches: 9. Germline V gene sequence: CDR1 LNHDA, CDR2 SQIVND (reference sequence). This CDR3 spans 13 amino acids. The CDR3 DNA is TGTGCCAGTACCAATAGCGGGGGGTATGATCAGTACTTC. Protein product: CASTNSGGYDQYF.

The chain links TRBV4-3 to TRBJ2-7; perhaps TRBD1 as D (5 bases). Germline values: CDR1 LGHNA, CDR2 YSLEER. Trimming shortened V by 3 bases and J by 5 bases, and 8 bases separated the two germline ends. The CDR3 spans 12 residues. Here the CDR3 DNA reads TGCGCCAGCAGCCACCCAGGGAACGAGCAGTACTTC. This codes for CASSHPGNEQYF.

This clone was detected only once. This chain uses TRBV6-5 with TRBJ1-5, with 9 bases aligning to TRBD1. The junction had 7 bases not matched to a gene; V was cut back by 6 bases and J by 10 bases. CDR3 length: 13 amino acids. Germline V gene data show CDR1 as MNHEY and CDR2 as SVGAGI. CDR3 DNA sequence: TGTGCCAGCAGATCGGACAGGGGCGGACCCCAGCATTTT. This codes for CASRSDRGGPQHF.

This clone was found once. The chain has TRBV11-1 and TRBJ2-5; D unresolved. This CDR3 contains 14 residues. The V gene's germline CDR1 is SGHAT and CDR2 FQDESV (reference sequence). Trimming removed 5 bases from V and 0 bases from J, with 10 bases in between. The CDR3 loop reads CASSPRLNQETQYF. The CDR3 DNA reads as TGTGCCAGCAGCCCCAGACTGAACCAAGAGACCCAGTACTTC.

V is TRBV5-4 and J is TRBJ1-2; 7 bases fit TRBD1. The CDR3 extends over 15 amino acids. Germline V gene lookup returns CDR1 SGHNT and CDR2 YYREEE (reference sequence). V lost 4 bases, J lost 4 bases, and 10 bases stayed unmatched. CDR3 region: CASSPGIGGVYGYTF. CDR3 coding DNA: TGTGCCAGCAGCCCTGGGATAGGGGGCGTCTATGGCTACACCTTC.

V is TRBV9 and J is TRBJ2-1; D is perhaps TRBD1 (5 bases). Germline V lookup: CDR1 SGDLS, CDR2 YYNGEE. CDR3 length: 16 residues. The V end lost 0 bases, the J end lost 1 base, and 11 bases lay between the germline ends. Here the CDR3 reads CASSVEGQVSYNEQFF. CDR3 in DNA: TGTGCCAGCAGCGTAGAGGGGCAGGTTTCCTACAATGAGCAGTTCTTC. Full variable domain (outside the CDR3, taken from reference TRBV9 and TRBJ2-1): DSGVTQTPKHLITATGQRVTLRCSPRSGDLSVYWYQQSLDQGLQFLIQYYNGEERAKGNILERFSAQQFPDLHSELNLSSLELGDSALYFCASSVEGQVSYNEQFFGPGTRLTVL.

This sequence joins TRBV19 and TRBJ1-5, with a possible D match to TRBD1 (5 bases). Trimming removed 10 bases at V and 7 bases at J, with 17 bases between. The CDR3 is 13 residues long. CDR1 and CDR2 from the germline V gene are LNHDA and SQIVND (reference sequence). The CDR3 DNA sequence: TGTGCCACCCAAAAATCAGGGAACCAGCCCCAGCATTTT. It is translated as CATQKSGNQPQHF. Full variable domain (missing parts from reference TRBV19 and TRBJ1-5): DGGITQSPKYLFRKEGQNVTLSCEQNLNHDAMYWYRQDPGQGLRLIYYSQIVNDFQKGDIAEGYSVSREKKESFPLTVTSAQKNPTAFYLCATQKSGNQPQHFGDGTRLSIL.

This sequence joins TRBV6-6 and TRBJ1-6, with 11 bases identical to TRBD1. Germline V gives CDR1 MNHNY, CDR2 SVGAGI (reference sequence). The junction had 8 bases not matched to a gene; V was cut back by 4 bases and J by 12 bases. This CDR3 comprises 15 residues. CDR3 sequence (DNA): TGTGCCAGCAGTTCACCCGGGACAGGGGGTGTACCCCTCCACTTT. Its translation: CASSSPGTGGVPLHF.

The chain has TRBV6-5 and TRBJ1-2, with TRBD1 as a possible D gene (6 bases). The germline gives CDR1 MNHEY, CDR2 SVGAGI. V was cut by 6 bases and J by 4 bases, with 15 bases left in between. The CDR3 length is 14 residues. CDR3 region: CASRSEQGRYGYTF. Here the CDR3 DNA reads TGTGCCAGCAGATCTGAACAGGGACGCTATGGCTACACCTTC.

V gene TRBV7-6 combines with J gene TRBJ2-3, with a weak D call TRBD2 (6 bases). Trimming shortened V by 5 bases and J by 3 bases, and 15 bases separated the two germline ends. There are 15 residues in the CDR3. Germline assignment: CDR1 SGHVS and CDR2 FNYEAQ. The CDR3 region has the DNA TGTGCCAGCAGCCCCGGGGCGGGGACTACAGATACGCAGTATTTT. Translated, it gives CASSPGAGTTDTQYF.

The chain joins TRBV21-1 to TRBJ2-7; the table's D call, TRBD2, was not checked against the DNA. TRBV21-1 is marked as a pseudogene. The CDR3 extends over 9 amino acids. The CDR3 coding sequence is TGTGCCAGCGAGCACGAGCAGTACTTC. Amino acid sequence: CASEHEQYF.

The V and J genes are TRBV6-5 and TRBJ2-6; unclear D gene. CDR1 MNHEY and CDR2 SVGAGI come from the germline V gene. There are 14 residues in the CDR3. V was shortened by 4 bases and J by 3 bases, with 7 bases between the two germline ends. The CDR3 region is CASSSLYGANVLTF. CDR3 nucleotide sequence: TGTGCCAGCAGTTCCCTCTATGGGGCCAACGTCCTGACTTTC.

The CDR3 region has the DNA TGTGCCAGCAGCTTATCGGGGGGTTCTACTGAAGCTTTCTTT. This gives the protein CASSLSGGSTEAFF. The V call is TRBV7-6, the J call TRBJ1-1; D is possibly TRBD1 (5 bases). Germline V gene lookup returns CDR1 SGHVS and CDR2 FNYEAQ. The CDR3 runs 14 residues. V was trimmed by 2 bases and J by 5 bases, leaving 12 bases between them.